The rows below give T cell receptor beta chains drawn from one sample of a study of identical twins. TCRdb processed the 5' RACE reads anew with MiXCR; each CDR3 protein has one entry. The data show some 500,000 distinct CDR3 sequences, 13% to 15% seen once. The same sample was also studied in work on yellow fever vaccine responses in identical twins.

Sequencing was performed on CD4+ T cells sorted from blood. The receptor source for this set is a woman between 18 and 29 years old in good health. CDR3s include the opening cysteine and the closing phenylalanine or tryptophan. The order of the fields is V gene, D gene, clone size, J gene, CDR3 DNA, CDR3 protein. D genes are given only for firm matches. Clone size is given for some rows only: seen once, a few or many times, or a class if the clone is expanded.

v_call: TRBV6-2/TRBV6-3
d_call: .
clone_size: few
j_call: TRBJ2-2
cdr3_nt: TGTGCCAGCAGCCCGGGGGACAGCCCAAGGGGGCTGTTTTTT
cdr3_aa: CASSPGDSPRGLFF

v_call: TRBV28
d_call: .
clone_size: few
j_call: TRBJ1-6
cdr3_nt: TGTGCCAGCAGCGAACTTGCAGGGCAAAATAATTCACCCCTCCACTTT
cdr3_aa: CASSELAGQNNSPLHF

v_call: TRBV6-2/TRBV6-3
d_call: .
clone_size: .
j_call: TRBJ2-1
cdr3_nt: TGTGCCAGCAGTTTGAAACAGGCGAACAATGAGCAGTTCTTC
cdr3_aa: CASSLKQANNEQFF

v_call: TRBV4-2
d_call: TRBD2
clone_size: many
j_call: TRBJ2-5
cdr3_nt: TGTGCCAGCAGCCAAGATTGGACTAGCGGAAAAGAGACCCAGTACTTC
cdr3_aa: CASSQDWTSGKETQYF

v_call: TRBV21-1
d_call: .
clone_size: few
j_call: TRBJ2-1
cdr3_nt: TGTGCCAGCAGCAATCCTAGCCACAATGAGCAGTTCTTC
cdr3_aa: CASSNPSHNEQFF

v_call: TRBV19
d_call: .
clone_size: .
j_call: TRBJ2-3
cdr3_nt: TGTGCCAGTCAACAGGACACAGATACGCAGTATTTT
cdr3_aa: CASQQDTDTQYF

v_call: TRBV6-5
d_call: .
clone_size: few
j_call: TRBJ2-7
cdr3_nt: TGTGCCAGCAGTTACTCGAGGTTAACGGACGAGCAGTACTTC
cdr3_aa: CASSYSRLTDEQYF

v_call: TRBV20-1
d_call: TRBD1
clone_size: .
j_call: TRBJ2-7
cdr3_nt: TGCAGTGCTCTTCGCGGGGACAGGGGCTACGAGCAGTACTTC
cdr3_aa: CSALRGDRGYEQYF

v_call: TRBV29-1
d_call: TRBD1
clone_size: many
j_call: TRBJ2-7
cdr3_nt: TGCAGCGTTACGGGACAGGGGTACGAGCAGTACTTC
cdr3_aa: CSVTGQGYEQYF

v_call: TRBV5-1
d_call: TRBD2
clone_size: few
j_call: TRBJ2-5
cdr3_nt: TGCGCCAGCAGCATCGGGTCTGGACTAGCGGGCGAGACCCAGTACTTC
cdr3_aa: CASSIGSGLAGETQYF

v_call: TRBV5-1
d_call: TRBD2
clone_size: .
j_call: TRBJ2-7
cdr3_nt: TGCGCCAGCAGCTGGTTGGGAGGGAGCTCCTACGAGCAGTACTTC
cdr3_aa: CASSWLGGSSYEQYF

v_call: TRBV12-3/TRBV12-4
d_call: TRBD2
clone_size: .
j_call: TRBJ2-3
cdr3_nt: TGTGCCAGCAGTCGGACTAGCGAGAACACAGATACGCAGTATTTT
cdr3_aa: CASSRTSENTDTQYF

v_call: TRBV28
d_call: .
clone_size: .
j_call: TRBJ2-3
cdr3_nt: TGTGCCAGCAGCCCAGCGGGACAAATCACAGATACGCAGTATTTT
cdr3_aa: CASSPAGQITDTQYF

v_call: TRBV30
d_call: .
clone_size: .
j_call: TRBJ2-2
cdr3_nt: TGTGCCTGGAGTGTAGTGAACACCGGGGAGCTGTTTTTT
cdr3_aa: CAWSVVNTGELFF

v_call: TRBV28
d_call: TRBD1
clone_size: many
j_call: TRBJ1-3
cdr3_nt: TGTGCCAGCAGTTTATCCACGGGACAGGGAGTCACCATATATTTT
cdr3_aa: CASSLSTGQGVTIYF

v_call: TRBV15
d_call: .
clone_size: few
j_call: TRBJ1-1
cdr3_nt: TGTGCCACCAGCGCTCCCGGGGGCCGGAACACTGAAGCTTTCTTT
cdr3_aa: CATSAPGGRNTEAFF

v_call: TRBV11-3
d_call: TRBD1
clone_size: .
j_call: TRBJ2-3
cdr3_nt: TGTGCCAGCAGCTCTGGGACAGCACAAGATACGCAGTATTTT
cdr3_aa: CASSSGTAQDTQYF

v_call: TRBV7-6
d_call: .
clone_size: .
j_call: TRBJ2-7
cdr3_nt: TGTGCCAGCAGCCCACGTAGCGGTGCCTACGAGCAGTACTTC
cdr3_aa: CASSPRSGAYEQYF

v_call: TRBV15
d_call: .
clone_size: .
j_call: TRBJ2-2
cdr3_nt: TGTGCCACCAGCAGAGCGGGGAACACCGGGGAGCTGTTTTTT
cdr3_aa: CATSRAGNTGELFF

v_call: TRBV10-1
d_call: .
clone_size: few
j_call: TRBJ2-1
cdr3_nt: TGCGCCAGCAGTCTAAGTTTGGCGCGGGAGCAGTTCTTC
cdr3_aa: CASSLSLAREQFF

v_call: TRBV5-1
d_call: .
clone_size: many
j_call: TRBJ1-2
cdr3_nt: TGCGCCAGCAGCTTGGTGGGCACGGGCTATGGCTACACCTTC
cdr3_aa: CASSLVGTGYGYTF

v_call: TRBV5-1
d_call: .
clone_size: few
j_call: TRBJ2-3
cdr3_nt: TGTGCCAGCAGTTTAGCGGTTAGCACAGATACGCAGTATTTT
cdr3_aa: CASSLAVSTDTQYF

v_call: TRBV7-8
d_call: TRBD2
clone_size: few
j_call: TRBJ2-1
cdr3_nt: TGTGCCAGCAGCTCGCTAGCGGGGGGGCGCCCGGCTGCTACCTACAATGAGCAGTTCTTC
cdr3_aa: CASSSLAGGRPAATYNEQFF

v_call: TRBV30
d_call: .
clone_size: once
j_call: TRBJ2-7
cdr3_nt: TGTGCCTGGGCCGGACAGCGCGGAGGGTACGAGCAGTACTTC
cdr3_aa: CAWAGQRGGYEQYF

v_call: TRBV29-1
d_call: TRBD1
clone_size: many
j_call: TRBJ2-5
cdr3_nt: TGCAGCGTTTACCCACGGGACAGGGACCAAGAGACCCAGTACTTC
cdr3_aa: CSVYPRDRDQETQYF

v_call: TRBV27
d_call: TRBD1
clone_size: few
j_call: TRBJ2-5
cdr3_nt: TGTGCCAGCAGACGCCCCGGACAGGGAGAGACCCAGTACTTC
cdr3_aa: CASRRPGQGETQYF

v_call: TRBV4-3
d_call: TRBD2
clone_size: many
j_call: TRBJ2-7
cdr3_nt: TGCGCCAGCAGCCGCGGGACTAGCGGGACCTACGAGCAGTACTTC
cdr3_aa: CASSRGTSGTYEQYF

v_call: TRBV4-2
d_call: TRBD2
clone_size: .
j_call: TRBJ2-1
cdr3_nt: TGTGCCAGCAGCCCCGCTAGCGGGTGGGGGAAGAATGAGCAGTTCTTC
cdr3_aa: CASSPASGWGKNEQFF

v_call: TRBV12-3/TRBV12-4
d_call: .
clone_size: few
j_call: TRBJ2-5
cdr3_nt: TGTGCCAGCGGTCCTTGGGTCCCCAGCGGAGAGACCCAGTACTTC
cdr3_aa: CASGPWVPSGETQYF

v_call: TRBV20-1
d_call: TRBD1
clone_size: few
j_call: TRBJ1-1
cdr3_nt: TGCAGTGCTAGAGACCGACAGGGAAAGATGACTGAAGCTTTCTTT
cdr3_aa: CSARDRQGKMTEAFF

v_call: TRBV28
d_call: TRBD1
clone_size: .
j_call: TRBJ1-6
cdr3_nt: TGTGCCAGCAGTTTAGACAGGGGGTCCTATAATTCACCCCTCCACTTT
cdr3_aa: CASSLDRGSYNSPLHF

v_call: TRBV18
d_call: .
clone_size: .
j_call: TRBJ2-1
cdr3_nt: TGTGCCAGCTCAGTATCGAACTCCTACAATGAGCAGTTCTTC
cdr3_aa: CASSVSNSYNEQFF

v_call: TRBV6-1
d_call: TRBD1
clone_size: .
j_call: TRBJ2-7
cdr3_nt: TGTGCCAGCAGTCCAAGTAGACAGGGTTTATTGTCGGGCGAGCAGTACTTC
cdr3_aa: CASSPSRQGLLSGEQYF

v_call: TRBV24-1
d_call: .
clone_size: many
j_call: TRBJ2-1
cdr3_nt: TGTGCCACCAGTGCCCCGGGGGGACAGGCCTACAATGAGCAGTTCTTC
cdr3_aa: CATSAPGGQAYNEQFF

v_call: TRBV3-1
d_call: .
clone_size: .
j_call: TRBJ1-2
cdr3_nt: TGTGCCAGCAGTCCTACGCGAGTTTTTGGCTACACCTTC
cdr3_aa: CASSPTRVFGYTF

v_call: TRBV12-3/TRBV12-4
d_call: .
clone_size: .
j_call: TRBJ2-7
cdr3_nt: TGTGCCAGCAGTTTGGACATCACCTACGAGCAGTACTTC
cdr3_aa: CASSLDITYEQYF